Listed below are T cell receptor beta chains from one sample, sequenced in a study of shared clonotypes between healthy human individuals. Libraries were prepared by immunoSEQ multiplex PCR; TCRdb keeps only in-frame clonotypes and omits some of them. The sample has around 2.5 million clones, approximately 94% seen once. The sequenced sample consisted of naive CD4+ T cells from PBMCs. All receptors derive from a man in his late teens or twenties in good health. Some clones in this sample may be carry-over from other donors' samples. The CDR3 runs from the conserved cysteine through the conserved F or W. Each record gives: J gene, V gene, D gene, clone size, CDR3 protein, CDR3 DNA. D genes are given only for firm matches. Where a row states a size, it is once, few, many or the class of an expanded clone; other rows omit it.

>TRBJ1-1|TRBV19|TRBD1|NA
CASRTNVGQGVVEAFF
TGTGCCAGTAGAACCAATGTCGGACAGGGGGTGGTTGAAGCTTTCTTT
>TRBJ1-5|TRBV7-9|NA|few
CASSLAPLGAQHF
TGTGCCAGCAGCTTAGCTCCTTTGGGGGCCCAGCATTTT
>TRBJ1-2|TRBV4-2|NA|NA
CASSQDRAYGYTF
TGTGCCAGCAGCCAAGATAGGGCCTATGGCTACACCTTC
>TRBJ2-7|TRBV5-1|TRBD1|NA
CASSLYGQGDEQYF
TGCGCCAGCAGCTTGTACGGACAGGGTGACGAGCAGTACTTC
>TRBJ2-7|TRBV18|TRBD1|once
CASSLQGAGTTYEQYF
TGTGCCAGCTCTCTACAGGGGGCCGGGACAACCTACGAGCAGTACTTC
>TRBJ2-3|TRBV5-1|NA|NA
CASSLTKSTDTQYF
TGCGCCAGCAGCTTGACAAAAAGCACAGATACGCAGTATTTT
>TRBJ1-1|TRBV4-1|NA|NA
CASSQMPGITMNTEAFF
TGCGCCAGCAGCCAGATGCCAGGAATTACTATGAACACTGAAGCTTTCTTT
>TRBJ1-1|TRBV6-6|NA|NA
CASSYSGSTEAFF
TGTGCCAGCAGTTACTCAGGGTCCACTGAAGCTTTCTTT
>TRBJ1-1|TRBV6-1|NA|NA
CASSERGTEAFF
TGTGCCAGCAGTGAACGGGGAACTGAAGCTTTCTTT
>TRBJ2-5|TRBV21-1|NA|NA
CASSKGRSSGALQETQYF
TGTGCCAGCAGCAAAGGGCGGTCTAGCGGAGCCCTCCAAGAGACCCAGTACTTC
>TRBJ2-7|TRBV7-9|TRBD1|NA
CASSSGQGAKYEQYF
TGTGCCAGCAGCTCAGGACAGGGGGCAAAGTACGAGCAGTACTTC
>TRBJ1-5|TRBV7-3|NA|NA
CASFRTLNQPQHF
TGTGCCAGCTTTCGGACCCTAAATCAGCCCCAGCATTTT
>TRBJ2-7|TRBV7-2|TRBD1|NA
CASSTTGTGPREQYF
TGTGCCAGCAGCACCACCGGGACAGGCCCTCGCGAGCAGTACTTC
>TRBJ1-2|TRBV5-5|TRBD1|NA
CASSNDDRAGYTF
TGTGCCAGCAGCAACGACGACAGGGCTGGCTACACCTTC
>TRBJ1-2|TRBV5-4|NA|NA
CASSLTSSPYGYTF
TGTGCCAGCAGCTTGACCTCAAGCCCCTATGGCTACACCTTC
>TRBJ1-2|TRBV30|NA|NA
CAWSGGREPNYGYTF
TGTGCCTGGAGTGGTGGCAGGGAACCAAACTATGGCTACACCTTC
>TRBJ1-5|TRBV2|NA|NA
CASSPVRAGNQPQHF
TGTGCCAGCAGTCCTGTCAGGGCGGGCAATCAGCCCCAGCATTTT
>TRBJ2-3|TRBV7-3|NA|NA
CASSLGLADTQYF
TGTGCCAGCAGCCTGGGACTCGCAGATACGCAGTATTTT
>TRBJ2-2|TRBV7-3|NA|NA
CASSSRGGSAGELFF
TGTGCCAGCAGCTCCAGGGGGGGTTCAGCCGGGGAGCTGTTTTTT
>TRBJ1-5|TRBV6-4|TRBD1|NA
CASSDPCPGTGRGGNQPQHF
TGTGCCAGCAGTGACCCCTGTCCCGGGACAGGGCGAGGGGGCAATCAGCCCCAGCATTTT
>TRBJ2-5|TRBV21-1|NA|NA
CASSKGRRTLGGRETQYF
TGTGCCAGCAGCAAAGGAAGGCGAACTTTAGGGGGACGAGAGACCCAGTACTTC
>TRBJ1-3|TRBV4-1|NA|NA
CASSPWTVGGNTIYF
TGCGCCAGCAGCCCGTGGACAGTGGGCGGAAACACCATATATTTT
>TRBJ2-7|TRBV5-1|NA|NA
CASSLGAPSSYEQYF
TGCGCCAGCAGCTTGGGGGCGCCTAGCTCCTACGAGCAGTACTTC
>TRBJ2-1|TRBV28|NA|NA
CASSPRSGLKKQFF
TGTGCCAGCAGCCCCAGGTCGGGACTCAAAAAGCAGTTCTTC
>TRBJ1-2|TRBV14|NA|NA
CASSQEGRAGLHGYTF
TGTGCCAGCAGCCAAGAAGGACGAGCGGGTTTGCATGGCTACACCTTC
>TRBJ1-5|TRBV7-6|NA|NA
CASSMQGGNQPQHF
TGTGCCAGCAGCATGCAGGGCGGCAATCAGCCCCAGCATTTT
>TRBJ1-2|TRBV7-2|NA|NA
CASSLVGSGYTF
TGTGCCAGCAGCTTAGTGGGGTCCGGCTACACCTTC
>TRBJ1-1|TRBV18|NA|once
CASSLRQDEAFF
TGTGCCAGCTCACTCAGACAGGACGAAGCTTTCTTT
>TRBJ2-3|TRBV12-5|TRBD2|NA
CASGPGWGGTDTQYF
TGTGCTAGTGGTCCCGGGTGGGGGGGTACAGATACGCAGTATTTT
>TRBJ1-1|TRBV2|TRBD1|NA
CASSRQGFITSEAFF
TGTGCCAGCAGTCGACAGGGTTTTATTACAAGTGAAGCTTTCTTT
>TRBJ2-3|TRBV9|TRBD2|NA
CASSRLAGVDTQYF
TGTGCCAGCAGCCGACTAGCGGGAGTTGATACGCAGTATTTT
>TRBJ2-1|TRBV30|TRBD2|few
CAWSVLAGYNEQFF
TGTGCCTGGAGTGTACTAGCGGGCTACAATGAGCAGTTCTTC
>TRBJ2-7|TRBV5-1|NA|NA
CASSAQGEDYEQYF
TGCGCCAGCAGCGCCCAGGGGGAGGACTACGAGCAGTACTTC
>TRBJ2-1|TRBV5-4|TRBD2|once
CASSPSGGLLHNEQFF
TGTGCCAGCAGTCCTAGCGGGGGACTACTTCACAATGAGCAGTTCTTC
>TRBJ2-6|TRBV19|NA|once
CASSPQNSGANVLTF
TGTGCCAGTAGCCCACAGAACTCTGGGGCCAACGTCCTGACTTTC
>TRBJ1-5|TRBV6-1|NA|NA
CASSEFPSLVGQPQHF
TGTGCCAGCAGTGAATTTCCGTCACTGGTCGGTCAGCCCCAGCATTTT
>TRBJ2-2|TRBV15|TRBD2|NA
CATSRDWGGRNTGELFF
TGTGCCACCAGCAGAGATTGGGGAGGGCGGAACACCGGGGAGCTGTTTTTT
>TRBJ2-5|TRBV10-2|TRBD2|NA
CASSPGTSKETQYF
TGCGCCTCGTCTCCCGGGACTAGCAAAGAGACCCAGTACTTC
>TRBJ1-1|TRBV18|NA|NA
CASSQGGLNTEAFF
TGTGCCAGCTCACAGGGAGGACTGAACACTGAAGCTTTCTTT
>TRBJ1-1|TRBV5-1|TRBD1|NA
CASSSQTGGSTEAFF
TGCGCCAGCAGCTCCCAGACAGGGGGCTCGACTGAAGCTTTCTTT
>TRBJ1-4|TRBV5-1|NA|NA
CASSPASIEGSTNEKLFF
TGCGCCAGCAGCCCCGCTTCGATCGAGGGGTCTACTAATGAAAAACTGTTTTTT
>TRBJ1-1|TRBV18|NA|few
CASSPSWGAGTEAFF
TGTGCCAGCTCACCCTCTTGGGGTGCAGGCACTGAAGCTTTCTTT
>TRBJ2-2|TRBV5-1|NA|NA
CASSPGQLRAGELFF
TGCGCCAGCAGCCCCGGACAGCTGAGGGCCGGGGAGCTGTTTTTT
>TRBJ2-7|TRBV7-2|NA|NA
CASSLPGTGAYEQYF
TGTGCCAGCAGCTTACCCGGGACGGGAGCCTACGAGCAGTACTTC
>TRBJ2-3|TRBV4-3|NA|NA
CASSQGLLPGVDTQYF
TGCGCCAGCAGCCAGGGGCTGCTCCCGGGAGTAGATACGCAGTATTTT
>TRBJ1-1|TRBV28|TRBD1|few
CASSLSPGGEGTEAFF
TGTGCCAGCAGTTTATCCCCAGGGGGTGAGGGCACTGAAGCTTTCTTT
>TRBJ2-3|TRBV9|NA|NA
CASGVRGDTQYF
TGTGCCAGCGGGGTCAGAGGGGATACGCAGTATTTT
>TRBJ2-7|TRBV7-9|NA|NA
CASSLARGLLLSSYEQYF
TGTGCCAGCAGCTTAGCGCGGGGCCTTTTATTAAGCTCCTACGAGCAGTACTTC